This T cell receptor beta chain emerged from a study of human T cells and chemical hapten exposure. The length of the CDR3 is 11 residues. Germline assignment: CDR1 DFQATT and CDR2 SNEGSKA (reference sequence). V shed 3 bases and J shed 6 bases, with 8 bases lying between them. TCRdb used MiXCR to reprocess the RACE reads, holding one entry per CDR3 protein. Of some 36,000 distinct CDR3 sequences in the sample, 10% to 13% are singletons; the top ten hold less than 35%. The time point is: pre-sensitization, week 0. Treatment noted: therapeutic diphenylcyclopropenone sensitization with weekly scalp DPC. Before extraction, the whole blood was not fractionated, and total RNA was taken from it.

The chain combines TRBV20-1 with TRBJ1-1, with D uncertain. The receptor was isolated from a man aged 45-65 years with alopecia areata. Some clones in this sample may be carry-over from other donors' samples. The sample consisted of whole blood, taken in connection with sensitization to the hapten diphenylcyclopropenone (DPC). The CDR3 loop is CSARGVAEAFF. CDR3 sequence (DNA): TGCAGTGCTAGGGGAGTGGCTGAAGCTTTCTTT.